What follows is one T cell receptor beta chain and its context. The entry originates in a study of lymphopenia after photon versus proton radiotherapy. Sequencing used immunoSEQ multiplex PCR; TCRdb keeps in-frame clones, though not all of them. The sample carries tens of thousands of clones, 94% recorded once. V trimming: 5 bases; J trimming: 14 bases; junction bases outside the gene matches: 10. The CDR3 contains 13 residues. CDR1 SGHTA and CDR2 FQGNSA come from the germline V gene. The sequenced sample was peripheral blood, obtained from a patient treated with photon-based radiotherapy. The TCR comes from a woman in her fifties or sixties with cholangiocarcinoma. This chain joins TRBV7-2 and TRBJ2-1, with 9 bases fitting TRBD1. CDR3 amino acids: CASSPPDRGSKFF. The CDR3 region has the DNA TGTGCCAGCAGCCCCCCGGACAGGGGATCTAAGTTCTTC.